These T cell receptor beta chains were read from a single sample in a study of cytomegalovirus exposure and HLA in healthy donors. Data came from immunoSEQ multiplex PCR; TCRdb stores just in-frame clones and leaves some out. The table lists some 130,000 clones, 70% to 80% of them singletons, with 2.5% to 3.5% in the top ten. The sequenced material came from PBMCs. All receptors come from a man younger than 40 in good health and CMV-seronegative. Both conserved end residues are part of each CDR3. Each record gives: clone size, J gene, D gene, V gene, CDR3 protein, CDR3 DNA. A D gene is named only where the DNA matches it firmly. The size entry is marked missing in some rows and otherwise reads once, few, many or a size class.

clone_size: -; j_call: TRBJ1-4; d_call: -; v_call: TRBV28; cdr3_aa: CASSRTTGVNEKLFF; cdr3_nt: TGTGCCAGCAGTCGAACGACAGGAGTCAATGAAAAACTGTTTTTT
clone_size: -; j_call: TRBJ1-2; d_call: -; v_call: TRBV7-2; cdr3_aa: CASSLVAGNGYTF; cdr3_nt: TGTGCCAGCAGCTTAGTAGCGGGAAATGGCTACACCTTC
clone_size: -; j_call: TRBJ2-5; d_call: -; v_call: TRBV2; cdr3_aa: CASRPFGLGQETQYF; cdr3_nt: TGTGCCAGCAGACCCTTCGGACTGGGGCAAGAGACCCAGTACTTC
clone_size: once; j_call: TRBJ2-6; d_call: TRBD1; v_call: TRBV2; cdr3_aa: CAAENDRDSSGANVLTF; cdr3_nt: TGTGCCGCGGAAAATGACAGGGATAGCTCTGGGGCCAACGTCCTGACTTTC
clone_size: -; j_call: TRBJ1-4; d_call: TRBD1; v_call: TRBV28; cdr3_aa: CASSFTGQHNEKLFF; cdr3_nt: TGTGCCAGCAGTTTTACGGGACAGCATAATGAAAAACTGTTTTTT
clone_size: -; j_call: TRBJ1-2; d_call: TRBD1; v_call: TRBV5-8; cdr3_aa: CASSSRGPGYGYTF; cdr3_nt: TGTGCCAGCAGCTCTAGGGGGCCTGGCTATGGCTACACCTTC
clone_size: -; j_call: TRBJ1-5; d_call: -; v_call: TRBV28; cdr3_aa: CASILQGPVYQPQHF; cdr3_nt: TGTGCCAGCATCTTACAGGGACCTGTTTATCAGCCCCAGCATTTT
clone_size: -; j_call: TRBJ2-5; d_call: TRBD1; v_call: TRBV7-2; cdr3_aa: CASSRRQGRETQYF; cdr3_nt: TGTGCCAGCAGCCGCCGACAGGGGAGGGAGACCCAGTACTTC
clone_size: -; j_call: TRBJ2-2; d_call: -; v_call: TRBV4-3; cdr3_aa: CASSQDAPTRGVFVTGELFF; cdr3_nt: TGCGCCAGCAGCCAAGACGCCCCCACCAGGGGCGTATTCGTCACCGGGGAGCTGTTTTTT
clone_size: -; j_call: TRBJ2-1; d_call: TRBD2; v_call: TRBV6-6; cdr3_aa: CASSPSGRGEQFF; cdr3_nt: TGTGCCAGCAGTCCTAGCGGGAGGGGTGAGCAGTTCTTC
clone_size: -; j_call: TRBJ1-5; d_call: -; v_call: TRBV21-1; cdr3_aa: CASSKLGGHRVNQPQHF; cdr3_nt: TGTGCCAGCAGCAAATTGGGGGGGCATCGGGTCAATCAGCCCCAGCATTTT
clone_size: -; j_call: TRBJ2-7; d_call: -; v_call: TRBV4-2; cdr3_aa: CASSQAASGSYEQYF; cdr3_nt: TGTGCCAGCAGCCAAGCCGCGTCCGGCTCCTACGAGCAGTACTTC
clone_size: -; j_call: TRBJ2-7; d_call: TRBD1; v_call: TRBV5-6; cdr3_aa: CASSWDRGYEQYF; cdr3_nt: TGTGCCAGCAGCTGGGACAGAGGTTACGAGCAGTACTTC
clone_size: -; j_call: TRBJ2-7; d_call: -; v_call: TRBV7-8; cdr3_aa: CASSLDWGREQYF; cdr3_nt: TGTGCCAGCAGCTTAGACTGGGGCCGCGAGCAGTACTTC
clone_size: once; j_call: TRBJ2-5; d_call: TRBD2; v_call: TRBV7-9; cdr3_aa: CASSLAVLAGALETQYF; cdr3_nt: TGTGCCAGCAGCTTGGCCGTACTAGCGGGAGCGTTAGAGACCCAGTACTTC
clone_size: -; j_call: TRBJ1-4; d_call: -; v_call: TRBV7-9; cdr3_aa: CASSKPGGRNEKLFF; cdr3_nt: TGTGCCAGCAGTAAACCGGGGGGGCGGAATGAAAAACTGTTTTTT
clone_size: -; j_call: TRBJ2-7; d_call: -; v_call: TRBV6-1; cdr3_aa: CASSARGSYEQYF; cdr3_nt: TGTGCCAGCAGTGCCAGGGGTTCCTACGAGCAGTACTTC
clone_size: -; j_call: TRBJ2-1; d_call: -; v_call: TRBV28; cdr3_aa: CASRWTSNEQFF; cdr3_nt: TGTGCCAGCAGGTGGACATCTAATGAGCAGTTCTTC
clone_size: -; j_call: TRBJ1-1; d_call: -; v_call: TRBV30; cdr3_aa: CAWSVRGLIWTEAFF; cdr3_nt: TGTGCCTGGAGTGTACGAGGACTTATTTGGACTGAAGCTTTCTTT
clone_size: -; j_call: TRBJ2-1; d_call: TRBD2; v_call: TRBV29-1; cdr3_aa: CSVEKRTSGRYNEQFF; cdr3_nt: TGCAGCGTTGAAAAAAGGACTAGCGGGCGGTACAATGAGCAGTTCTTC
clone_size: -; j_call: TRBJ1-2; d_call: -; v_call: TRBV28; cdr3_aa: CASSLDRIWGYTF; cdr3_nt: TGTGCCAGCAGTTTGGACAGAATCTGGGGCTACACCTTC
clone_size: -; j_call: TRBJ2-7; d_call: -; v_call: TRBV4-3; cdr3_aa: CASSPGLAAYEQYF; cdr3_nt: TGCGCCAGCAGCCCCGGACTCGCCGCCTACGAGCAGTACTTC
clone_size: -; j_call: TRBJ1-4; d_call: -; v_call: TRBV19; cdr3_aa: CASSMQRGTFEKLFF; cdr3_nt: TGTGCCAGTAGTATGCAACGGGGGACCTTTGAAAAACTGTTTTTT
clone_size: -; j_call: TRBJ2-1; d_call: -; v_call: TRBV7-3; cdr3_aa: CASSRGGSSYNEQFF; cdr3_nt: TGTGCCAGCAGCCGAGGAGGAAGCTCCTACAATGAGCAGTTCTTC
clone_size: -; j_call: TRBJ1-1; d_call: -; v_call: TRBV5-3; cdr3_aa: CARSFTGIPEAFF; cdr3_nt: TGTGCCAGAAGCTTCACAGGGATCCCTGAAGCTTTCTTT
clone_size: few; j_call: TRBJ1-4; d_call: -; v_call: TRBV6-4; cdr3_aa: CASSGAGSHEKLFF; cdr3_nt: TGTGCCAGCAGTGGGGCGGGGTCTCATGAAAAACTGTTTTTT
clone_size: -; j_call: TRBJ2-7; d_call: TRBD1; v_call: TRBV5-1; cdr3_aa: CASSLNAKQGGTYEQYF; cdr3_nt: TGCGCCAGCAGCCTCAATGCTAAACAGGGGGGAACCTACGAGCAGTACTTC
clone_size: -; j_call: TRBJ1-5; d_call: TRBD1; v_call: TRBV15; cdr3_aa: CATSTDRENQPQHF; cdr3_nt: TGTGCCACCAGCACGGACAGGGAGAATCAGCCCCAGCATTTT
clone_size: -; j_call: TRBJ2-7; d_call: TRBD1; v_call: TRBV6-5; cdr3_aa: CASSPPPGTVYEQYF; cdr3_nt: TGTGCCAGCAGTCCACCCCCCGGGACAGTTTACGAGCAGTACTTC
clone_size: once; j_call: TRBJ2-7; d_call: -; v_call: TRBV10-3; cdr3_aa: CAISEPRVAGRYEQYF; cdr3_nt: TGTGCCATCAGTGAGCCTCGCGTGGCAGGTAGATACGAGCAGTACTTC
clone_size: few; j_call: TRBJ2-7; d_call: -; v_call: TRBV2; cdr3_aa: CASSERGPSYEQYF; cdr3_nt: TGTGCCAGCAGTGAAAGAGGCCCCTCCTACGAGCAGTACTTC